This T cell receptor beta chain was retrieved from a study of T-cell reconstitution after alpha-beta-depleted transplantation in children. Unique molecular identifiers were used in preparing the TCRbeta library. MiXCR was run by TCRdb on the PCR reads, yielding one entry per CDR3 protein. The sample has 65,000 to 75,000 distinct CDR3 sequences, roughly 5% seen once; the top ten hold approximately 17%. This clonotype was seen repeatedly, ten times or more. The CDR3 loop spans 15 amino acids. Germline V gene lookup returns CDR1 SGHTA and CDR2 FQGTGA. The V segment lost 3 bases and the J segment 5 bases; nucleotides outside the gene matches: 4.

The clonotype originates from a boy in the first two years of life who had a stem cell transplant for acute myeloid leukemia, so the T cells may come from the graft donor. This chain connects TRBV7-3 to TRBJ2-5, with 12 positions matching TRBD2. The sample was PBMCs, mostly from graft donor cells, taken 180 days after TCRalphabeta/CD19-depleted stem cell transplant. The CDR3 is CASSLTSGGPETQYF. The CDR3 DNA reads TGTGCCAGCAGCTTGACTAGCGGGGGACCCGAGACCCAGTACTTC.